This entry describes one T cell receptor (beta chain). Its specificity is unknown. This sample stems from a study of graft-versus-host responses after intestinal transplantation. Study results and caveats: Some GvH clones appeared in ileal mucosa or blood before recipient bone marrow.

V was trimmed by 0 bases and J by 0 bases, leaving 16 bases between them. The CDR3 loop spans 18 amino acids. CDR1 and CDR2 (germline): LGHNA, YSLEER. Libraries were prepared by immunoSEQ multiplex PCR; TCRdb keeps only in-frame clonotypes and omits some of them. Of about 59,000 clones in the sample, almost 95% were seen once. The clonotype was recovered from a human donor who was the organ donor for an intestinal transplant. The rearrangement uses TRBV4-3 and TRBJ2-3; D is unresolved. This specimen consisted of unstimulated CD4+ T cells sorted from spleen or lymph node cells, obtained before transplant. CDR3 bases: TGCGCCAGCAGCCAAGATCGCCGGTCTCGCGCCAGCACAGATACGCAGTATTTT. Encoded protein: CASSQDRRSRASTDTQYF.